This T cell receptor (beta chain) derives from a study of T cells in women clearing cervical HPV infection. Whole-study findings and limits: CIN3+ cases had significantly higher TCR richness than controls; evenness did not differ. Effector/memory and HPV-specific T cells were not isolated, and association timing is unknown. TRBV6-7 relative abundance averaged approximately 0.11% in cases and under 0.2% in controls. T-cell numbers per sample were unknown and may explain richness differences.

V lost 2 bases and J lost 6; bases outside the gene matches: 5. The CDR3 spans 14 residues. Germline V gives CDR1 SGHTS, CDR2 YDEGEE. This table comes from immunoSEQ multiplex PCR, and its TCRdb copy is limited to in-frame clones, with some not included. This table lists roughly 20,000 clones. With regard to this clone: The antigen is undetermined. The missing CDR3 end, 3 residues past where the read stops, is filled in from the germline J gene.

The receptor was derived from a woman between 18 and 75 years old with a cervical HPV16 infection that either progressed to CIN3+ or cleared (not recorded which). The rearrangement uses TRBV5-8 and TRBJ2-1, with 7 bases identical to TRBD1. The sample taken for sequencing was blood buffy coat. The DNA read from the CDR3 is TGTGCCAGCAGCTTTCCAGACAGGGTCAATGAG. Its protein is CASSFPDRVNE. The CDR3 in full is CASSFPDRVNEQFF.